Listed here are 13 T cell receptor beta chains from one sample, sequenced in a study of T cells in tuberculosis. Profiling relied on immunoSEQ multiplex PCR, and the TCRdb table lists in-frame clones only, not all of them. The sample lists more than 45,000 clones, over 75% occurring once. After thawing and overnight rest, PBMC were stained with GMM-loaded CD1B tetramer, viability dye and anti-CD3 for sorting. C32 glucose monomycolate from Rhodococcus equi was loaded onto the CD1B tetramers. The sample consisted of CD1b-GMM tetramer-negative cells sorted from PBMCs. The receptors were sampled from an adult woman with latent tuberculosis.

V is TRBV21-1 and J is TRBJ1-1. TRBV21-1 is designated a pseudogene. CDR3 length equals 11 residues. CDR3 residues: CASTLRYEAFF. CDR3 DNA sequence: TGTGCCAGCACACTTCGGTATGAAGCTTTCTTT.

CDR3 sequence reads: CASSDLAASYNEQFF. CDR3 DNA: TGTGCCAGCAGCGATCTAGCGGCCTCCTACAATGAGCAGTTCTTC. This chain connects TRBV11-3 to TRBJ2-1; TRBD2 agrees at 7 bases. V was clipped by 5 bases and J by 0 bases; unmatched bases: 4. From germline, CDR1 is SGHNT and CDR2 YENEEA. The length of the CDR3 is 15 residues.

The chain couples TRBV7-2 to TRBJ1-1; D is possibly TRBD1 (6 bases). Trimming took off 5 bases at V and 11 bases at J, with 18 bases between the two ends. The CDR3 runs 13 residues. Germline CDR1 reads SGHTA; CDR2 reads FQGNSA. CDR3 DNA sequence: TGTGCCAGCAGCCCCCGGGTCCCTACAGGGGCTTTCTTT. Its translation: CASSPRVPTGAFF.

V gene TRBV5-8 combines with J gene TRBJ2-2; TRBD1 matches 9 bases. The germline gives CDR1 SGHTS, CDR2 YDEGEE. The J segment lost 1 base and the V segment lost 4 bases, leaving 2 bases of the junction unmatched. The CDR3 loop spans 15 amino acids. The DNA of the CDR3 is TGTGCCAGCAGCATGGGACAGGGGAACACCGGGGAGCTGTTTTTT. It specifies CASSMGQGNTGELFF.

V gene TRBV6-4 combines with J gene TRBJ2-2, with 7 bases lining up with TRBD2. The CDR3 runs 17 residues. Losses at the gene ends were 6 bases for V and 0 bases for J; bases not matched to a gene: 10. Germline assignment: CDR1 MRHNA and CDR2 SNTAGT. The CDR3, as DNA: TGTGCCAGCAGCCGCGGAGCTAGCGGTCCGAACACCGGGGAGCTGTTTTTT. This sequence encodes CASSRGASGPNTGELFF.

This chain joins TRBV5-5 and TRBJ2-3, with 7 bases lining up with TRBD1. The CDR3 is 15 residues long. Germline assignment: CDR1 SGHKS and CDR2 YYEKEE (reference sequence). V gave up 6 bases and J gave up 3 bases; unmatched junction bases: 10. CDR3 coding DNA: TGTGCCAGCATCCACAGGGGAATATGGACAGATACGCAGTATTTT. It translates to CASIHRGIWTDTQYF.

The chain combines TRBV4-2 with TRBJ2-1; D is unresolved. V was cut by 0 bases and J by 10 bases, with 13 bases left in between. The germline V gene has CDR1 LGHNA and CDR2 YNFKEQ. The CDR3 sequence is 14 residues long. CDR3 sequence (DNA): TGTGCCAGCAGCCAAGATTGGAGTAGCTGGGAGCAGTTCTTC. Amino acids: CASSQDWSSWEQFF.

V gene TRBV7-3 combines with J gene TRBJ2-3; 9 bases are a match to TRBD1. Germline CDR1 and CDR2: SGHTA and FQGTGA. Trimming took 5 bases from V and 4 from J; bases not matched to a gene: 13. This CDR3 spans 17 amino acids. The CDR3 protein is CASSPIGGGTGPDTQYF. For the CDR3, the DNA is TGTGCCAGCAGCCCAATTGGCGGCGGGACAGGGCCAGATACGCAGTATTTT.

This chain connects TRBV4-2 to TRBJ1-2; a possible D gene is TRBD1 (5 bases). The germline gives CDR1 LGHNA, CDR2 YNFKEQ. Trimming left V 3 bases short and J 5 bases short, with 13 bases between. This CDR3 spans 14 amino acids. Here the CDR3 reads CASSQRRQFYGYTF. CDR3 bases: TGTGCCAGCAGCCAGAGGCGACAGTTTTATGGCTACACCTTC.

V is TRBV7-2 and J is TRBJ2-3, with D hard to call. Trimming took 2 bases from V and 6 from J, leaving 9 bases between them. The CDR3 sequence is 13 residues long. From germline, CDR1 is SGHTA and CDR2 FQGNSA. The CDR3 sequence is CASSLLVTDTQYF. The CDR3 DNA is TGTGCCAGCAGCTTACTAGTCACCGATACGCAGTATTTT.

The V call is TRBV6-5, the J call TRBJ1-3; 7 nucleotides match TRBD1. V was clipped by 0 bases and J by 2 bases; unmatched bases: 1. CDR3 length: 15 residues. Per the germline V gene, CDR1 is MNHEY and CDR2 is SVGAGI. The CDR3 bases are TGTGCCAGCAGTTACTCACAGGGGACTGGAAACACCATATATTTT. It encodes CASSYSQGTGNTIYF.

This chain joins TRBV6-5 and TRBJ2-7; 8 nucleotides match TRBD1. Unmatched junction bases numbered 9, after V lost 0 bases and J lost 5 bases. The CDR3 runs to 16 residues. Per germline, CDR1 MNHEY and CDR2 SVGAGI. The CDR3 loop reads CASSYSLSGGGDEQYF. The CDR3 region has the DNA TGTGCCAGCAGTTACTCGCTGTCAGGGGGCGGCGACGAGCAGTACTTC.

This sequence joins TRBV11-1 and TRBJ2-7; 9 bases agree with TRBD2. Losses at the gene ends were 4 bases for V and 4 bases for J; bases not matched to a gene: 8. CDR1 is SGHAT and CDR2 is FQDESV in the germline V gene (reference sequence). The CDR3 length is 15 residues. The CDR3 spells CASSSSPSGRYEQYF. Written as DNA, the CDR3 is TGTGCCAGCAGCTCATCACCGAGCGGGAGGTACGAGCAGTACTTC.